The 13 T cell receptor beta chains presented below share a single source sample, sequenced in a study of blood T cell repertoires in COVID-19. Libraries were prepared by immunoSEQ multiplex PCR; TCRdb keeps only in-frame clonotypes and omits some of them. The sample has around 150,000 clones; approximately 80% are singletons. The sample consisted of peripheral blood. The receptors derive from a man in his fifties or sixties with acute or convalescent COVID-19.

The chain carries TRBV5-1 and TRBJ1-4; TRBD1 matches at 9 bases. Germline loops: CDR1 SGHRS, CDR2 YFSETQ. The J segment lost 4 bases and the V segment lost 5 bases, leaving 6 bases of the junction unmatched. The CDR3 spans 15 residues. CDR3 nucleotide sequence: TGCGCCAGCAGACTTTCGACAGGGGGTAATGAAAAACTGTTTTTT. This translates into CASRLSTGGNEKLFF. The full variable domain, its missing parts supplied by reference TRBV5-1 and TRBJ1-4, is KAGVTQTPRYLIKTRGQQVTLSCSPISGHRSVSWYQQTPGQGLQFLFEYFSETQRNKGNFPGRFSGRQFSNSRSEMNVSTLELGDSALYLCASRLSTGGNEKLFFGSGTQLSVL.

The V gene is TRBV29-1, the J gene TRBJ2-7, with 8 bases identical to TRBD1. V lost 4 bases, J lost 7 bases, and 9 bases stayed unmatched. This CDR3 has 13 residues. The germline gives CDR1 SQVTM, CDR2 ANQGSEA. In DNA, the CDR3 is TGCAGCGTTGGGGCGGACAGGGTGTCGGAGCAGTACTTC. This gives the protein CSVGADRVSEQYF.

This clone was detected ten times or more. This chain connects TRBV6-6 to TRBJ2-1; 8 positions agree with TRBD1. Per the germline V gene, CDR1 is MNHNY and CDR2 is SVGAGI (reference sequence). With 2 bases clipped from V and 7 bases from J, the junction kept 1 base outside the gene matches. The CDR3 spans 13 residues. In DNA, the CDR3 is TGTGCCAGCAGTTACCGGACAGGGAATGAGCAGTTCTTC. As protein: CASSYRTGNEQFF.

The count of this clone is one. The genes are TRBV4-2 and TRBJ2-5, with TRBD2 identical over 11 bases. V lost 3 bases to trimming and J lost 2 bases; unmatched junction nucleotides: 11. The germline V gene encodes CDR1 LGHNA and CDR2 YNFKEQ. This CDR3 comprises 18 residues. CDR3 coding DNA: TGTGCCAGCAGCCACGCCCCGGCTAGCGGGGGGTTTCAAGAGACCCAGTACTTC. Its protein is CASSHAPASGGFQETQYF.

The chain couples TRBV21-1 to TRBJ2-3; the D call TRBD2 from the table was never checked on the DNA. TRBV21-1 is tagged as a pseudogene. CDR3 length equals 16 residues. The CDR3 sequence: CASSKLQRGGFNTQYF. The CDR3 DNA reads TGTGCCAGCAGCAAATTGCAGCGGGGGGGTTTCAATACGCAGTATTTT.

The V and J genes are TRBV5-1 and TRBJ1-1, with 10 nucleotides matching TRBD1. This CDR3 has 16 residues. The junction had 11 bases not matched to a gene; V was cut back by 4 bases and J by 5 bases. Germline-derived CDR1 and CDR2 are SGHRS and YFSETQ. CDR3: CASSGTGTGASTEAFF. Written as DNA, the CDR3 is TGCGCCAGCAGCGGGACCGGGACAGGGGCGTCAACTGAAGCTTTCTTT.

The rearrangement joins TRBV6-5 to TRBJ2-2; possible D gene TRBD1, 6 bases. Per the germline V gene, CDR1 is MNHEY and CDR2 is SVGAGI. The CDR3 contains 15 residues. V gave up 7 bases and J gave up 0 bases, with 12 bases separating them. CDR3 bases: TGTGCCAGCACCAGGACAGTTTCGAACACCGGGGAGCTGTTTTTT. Its protein product is CASTRTVSNTGELFF.

This chain joins TRBV18 and TRBJ2-2; D is unresolved. Trimming pared 1 base from V and 0 bases from J, leaving 9 bases between. CDR1 KGHSH and CDR2 LQKENI come from the germline V gene. CDR3 size: 16 residues. For the CDR3, the DNA is TGTGCCAGCTCACCACAGGCGGCCACGAACACCGGGGAGCTGTTTTTT. Its protein product is CASSPQAATNTGELFF.

The V call is TRBV7-3, the J call TRBJ2-5, with 10 bases that match TRBD1. The CDR3 covers 17 residues. Germline CDR1 SGHTA, CDR2 FQGTGA. Trimming cost V 7 bases and J 4 bases; bases outside gene matches: 15. CDR3 in DNA: TGTGCCAGCATCATCCCGCCCTCGGGGACAGGGGTAGAGACCCAGTACTTC. As protein: CASIIPPSGTGVETQYF.

This clone was recorded a few times. This chain joins TRBV2 and TRBJ2-2; 9 bases align to TRBD1. This CDR3 has 14 amino acids. Losses at the gene ends were 7 bases for V and 4 bases for J; bases not matched to a gene: 4. The V gene's germline CDR1 is SNHLY and CDR2 FYNNEI. The CDR3 DNA follows: TGTGCCAGCAACGGACAGGGGTTCACCGGGGAGCTGTTTTTT. Protein sequence: CASNGQGFTGELFF.

The rearrangement links TRBV5-1 to TRBJ2-5, with D possibly matching TRBD2 (6 bases). V lost 2 bases and J 2 bases, leaving 13 bases between the germline ends. The CDR3 covers 15 residues. In germline, CDR1 is SGHRS, CDR2 YFSETQ. DNA of the CDR3: TGCGCCAGCAGCTTTGGACGGGGGTTACAAGAGACCCAGTACTTC. It yields the protein CASSFGRGLQETQYF.

This rearrangement joins TRBV29-1 to TRBJ1-2; no definite D call. V lost 6 bases to trimming and J lost 6 bases, with 17 bases between them. CDR1 and CDR2 (germline): SQVTM, ANQGSEA. CDR3 length equals 13 residues. CDR3 sequence (DNA): TGCAGCGTGAGGTCGCGGATAAAAGATGGCTACACCTTC. It encodes CSVRSRIKDGYTF.

This clone was detected only a few times. This chain links TRBV5-1 with TRBJ2-3; 10 bases line up with TRBD1. The CDR3 length is 15 residues. CDR1 is SGHRS, CDR2 YFSETQ, per germline. V shed 3 bases, J shed 4 bases, and the junction held 5 bases outside the gene matches. The CDR3 is CASSWGQGMADTQYF. The DNA for the CDR3 is TGCGCCAGCAGCTGGGGACAGGGGATGGCAGATACGCAGTATTTT.